Sequencing of this T cell receptor beta chain was carried out in a study of blood T cell repertoires in COVID-19. This CDR3 has 14 amino acids. Looked up from germline, CDR1 is MNHEY and CDR2 is SVGAGI. J gave up 4 bases and V 7 bases, and 6 bases lay outside the gene matches. The data were produced by immunoSEQ multiplex PCR, yet TCRdb's version contains in-frame clones alone and is incomplete. The table has 110,000 or so clones, over 65% seen once. This rearrangement joins TRBV6-5 to TRBJ1-5; TRBD1 matches at 8 bases. The sequenced sample was peripheral blood. The TCR comes from a woman aged 55-75 years with acute or convalescent COVID-19. CDR3 coding DNA: TGTGCCAGCAACAACAGGGGGGCGAATCAGCCCCAGCATTTT. It encodes CASNNRGANQPQHF.